One and the same sample provided the 20 T cell receptor beta chains below, sequenced in a study of regulatory T cells in long-lasting Graves disease. Building the TCR beta libraries relied on iRepertoire HTBI primers, and CDR3 regions underwent Arm-PCR. MiXCR was run by TCRdb on the multiplex PCR reads, yielding one entry per CDR3 protein. The sample lists about 530,000 distinct CDR3 sequences, more than 15% occurring once. The time point was: newly diagnosed GD, antithyroid drugs for less than 3 months. RNA from PBMCs was the source of the TCR library. The sample also formed part of further work on T cells in Graves' hyperthyroidism and ophthalmopathy.

Material: peripheral blood mononuclear cells (PBMCs), obtained at new diagnosis, from a patient treated with antithyroid drugs. The receptors stem from a woman aged 40 to 65 with Graves disease.

This clonotype was counted at least ten times. This chain links TRBV2 with TRBJ1-5; a possible D gene is TRBD1 (6 bases). The CDR3 totals 16 residues. The V end was cut by 6 bases, the J end by 1 base, with 16 bases between. Germline V gene data show CDR1 as SNHLY and CDR2 as FYNNEI. CDR3 DNA: TGTGCCAGCAGCGCACACAGGGACGGGAGCAATCAGCCCCAGCATTTT. It encodes CASSAHRDGSNQPQHF.

This clonotype was counted ten times or more. This chain connects TRBV5-1 to TRBJ1-1; D might be TRBD1 (6 bases). The CDR3 has 17 residues. V gave up 2 bases and J gave up 1 base, with 18 bases separating them. CDR1 SGHRS and CDR2 YFSETQ come from the germline V gene. The DNA for the CDR3 is TGCGCCAGCAGCTTTGTTCAGGGGAATTCAAGGAACACTGAAGCTTTCTTT. This translates into CASSFVQGNSRNTEAFF.

This clonotype was observed at least ten times. J is TRBJ2-1 and V is TRBV15; TRBD1 matches 8 bases. The CDR3 is made up of 16 amino acids. CDR1 is LNHNV and CDR2 is YYDKDF in the germline V gene (reference sequence). V lost 1 base, J lost 0 bases, and 2 bases stayed unmatched. The CDR3 spells CATSRVGTGSYNEQFF. CDR3 nucleotide sequence: TGTGCCACCAGCAGAGTTGGGACAGGCTCCTACAATGAGCAGTTCTTC.

This clonotype was detected many times. The V call is TRBV29-1, the J call TRBJ2-3; D not resolved. The germline V and J ends were trimmed by 0 bases and 2 bases, with 15 bases remaining between them. Germline assignment: CDR1 SQVTM and CDR2 ANQGSEA. This CDR3 has 16 residues. The CDR3 sequence is CSVEDLGRSTTDTQYF. The CDR3 DNA follows: TGCAGCGTTGAAGATTTGGGCCGAAGCACCACAGATACGCAGTATTTT.

This clonotype was detected ten times or more. The chain recombines TRBV20-1 with TRBJ2-1; tentative D call: TRBD2 (5 bases). The CDR3 loop spans 14 amino acids. The germline gives CDR1 DFQATT, CDR2 SNEGSKA (reference sequence). Trimming took 5 bases from V and 0 from J, leaving 11 bases between them. Here the CDR3 reads CSAVRRDSYNEQFF. The CDR3 DNA reads TGCAGTGCTGTCCGACGGGACTCCTACAATGAGCAGTTCTTC.

Many counts were recorded for this clonotype. The chain employs TRBV12-5 and TRBJ2-7; 7 bases map to TRBD1. This CDR3 has 17 residues. The trim removed 1 base at V and 0 bases at J, leaving 9 bases unmatched. CDR1 is LGHNT, CDR2 FRNRAP, per germline. CDR3 in DNA: TGTGCTAGTGGTTTGGGAAGACAGGGTGTCTCCTCCTACGAGCAGTACTTC. Amino acid sequence: CASGLGRQGVSSYEQYF.

V usage is TRBV9 and J usage is TRBJ2-5, with a possible D match to TRBD1 (5 bases). The CDR3 totals 15 residues. Germline V CDR1 and CDR2: SGDLS, YYNGEE. Trimming pared 0 bases from V and 5 bases from J, leaving 14 bases between. This CDR3 reads CASSVARDLSETQYF. CDR3 nucleotide sequence: TGTGCCAGCAGCGTAGCCAGGGATTTATCCGAGACCCAGTACTTC.

This clonotype has ten or more counts. The chain uses TRBV3-1 and TRBJ1-1; D is uncertain. Deletions cut 0 bases from V and 10 bases from J, with 15 bases between. The CDR3 is 14 amino acids. CDR1 is LGHDT, CDR2 YNNKEL, per germline (reference sequence). CDR3 residues: CASSQEGLFGGAFF. CDR3 in DNA: TGTGCCAGCAGCCAAGAGGGATTATTTGGCGGAGCTTTCTTT.

This chain links TRBV18 with TRBJ1-1, with TRBD1 as a possible D gene (6 bases). The CDR3 is 14 amino acids. Germline V gives CDR1 KGHSH, CDR2 LQKENI. The germline V and J ends were trimmed by 3 bases and 4 bases, with 12 bases remaining between them. CDR3 loop: CASSPGTQGTEAFF. In nucleotides, the CDR3 is TGTGCCAGCTCACCGGGGACACAGGGCACTGAAGCTTTCTTT.

J is TRBJ2-1 and V is TRBV6-1; no firm D call. CDR1 is MNHNS and CDR2 is SASEGT in the germline V gene. V gave up 8 bases and J gave up 3 bases, with 11 bases separating them. The CDR3 runs to 13 residues. This CDR3 reads CASGVSSYNEQFF. In DNA, the CDR3 is TGTGCCAGCGGGGTTTCTAGCTACAATGAGCAGTTCTTC.

The chain employs TRBV27 and TRBJ2-7, with a weak D call TRBD1 (6 bases). The CDR3 runs to 14 residues. V was cut by 3 bases and J by 6 bases, with 15 bases left in between. Germline V gives CDR1 MNHEY, CDR2 SMNVEV (reference sequence). CDR3 amino acids: CASSLVGAYGEQYF. The CDR3 DNA follows: TGTGCCAGCAGTTTGGTGGGGGCGTACGGCGAGCAGTACTTC.

This clonotype has a handful of counts. This chain joins TRBV12-3 or TRBV12-4 and TRBJ2-2, with 7 bases matching TRBD1. The CDR3 extends over 16 amino acids. After removal of 7 bases from V and 3 bases from J, the junction contained 11 bases not matched to a gene. The DNA of the CDR3 is TGTGCCAGCAACAAAAAGGGGGCATACGACACCGGGGAGCTGTTTTTT. As protein: CASNKKGAYDTGELFF.

This clonotype was seen ten or more times. CDR3 sequence (DNA): TGCAGTGCACCTGGGGGGTCTAATGAAAAACTGTTTTTT. It codes for CSAPGGSNEKLFF. The rearrangement uses TRBV20-1 and TRBJ1-4; D might be TRBD1 (5 bases). This CDR3 is built from 13 residues. Germline V gives CDR1 DFQATT, CDR2 SNEGSKA (reference sequence). Trimming took 6 bases from V and 3 from J, leaving 11 bases between them.

This clonotype was observed at least ten times. The V call is TRBV12-3 or TRBV12-4, the J call TRBJ1-1; tentative D call: TRBD1 (5 bases). The V end was cut by 5 bases, the J end by 1 base, with 20 bases between. The CDR3 runs to 17 residues. Here the CDR3 reads CASSLYPEGTRNTEAFF. The CDR3 DNA follows: TGTGCCAGCAGTCTCTACCCTGAAGGGACCCGGAACACTGAAGCTTTCTTT.

This clonotype has at least ten counts. CDR3 DNA sequence: TGTGCCAGCTCACCAAAGGGACAGGGGGACTATGGCTACACCTTC. Amino acid sequence: CASSPKGQGDYGYTF. The chain recombines TRBV18 with TRBJ1-2; 11 bases agree with TRBD1. J gave up 3 bases and V 2 bases, and 2 bases lay outside the gene matches. The CDR3 runs 15 residues. Germline CDR1 is KGHSH and CDR2 is LQKENI.

The rearrangement joins TRBV7-3 to TRBJ2-5; TRBD1 agrees at 7 bases. The germline gives CDR1 SGHTA, CDR2 FQGTGA. The ends lost 5 bases at V and 5 bases at J; junction bases unmatched: 8. This CDR3 spans 14 amino acids. CDR3 in amino acids: CASSRQGGGETQYF. In DNA, the CDR3 is TGTGCCAGCAGCCGACAGGGCGGTGGGGAGACCCAGTACTTC.

The CDR3 DNA sequence: TGTGCCAGCAGTGAAGCGCGCGGGGGTTCCTCTCAGCCCCAGCATTTT. This encodes CASSEARGGSSQPQHF. V gene TRBV6-1 combines with J gene TRBJ1-5, with D tentatively TRBD1 (5 bases). V lost 0 bases to trimming and J lost 6 bases, with 15 bases between them. Germline CDR1 is MNHNS and CDR2 is SASEGT. The CDR3 is 16 amino acids.

V gene TRBV7-8 combines with J gene TRBJ1-2; D gene unclear. The CDR3 contains 17 residues. Per germline, CDR1 SGHVS and CDR2 FQNEAQ. V was shortened by 5 bases and J by 4 bases, with 23 bases between the two germline ends. This CDR3 is CASSVGNAGEISYGYTF. The CDR3 DNA sequence: TGTGCCAGCAGCGTAGGAAATGCCGGGGAAATTAGCTATGGCTACACCTTC.

This clonotype was seen many times. The rearrangement joins TRBV28 to TRBJ2-7; D is ambiguous. In germline, CDR1 is MDHEN, CDR2 SYDVKM. V was clipped by 2 bases and J by 7 bases, with 15 bases between them. CDR3 length: 14 amino acids. The CDR3 DNA reads TGTGCCAGCAGTTTACAACTATTATTGGGGGAGCAGTACTTC. Translation gives CASSLQLLLGEQYF.

This clonotype was observed many times. The chain carries TRBV2 and TRBJ1-6; no clear D gene. The CDR3 length is 12 residues. The V end was cut by 8 bases, the J end by 9 bases, with 11 bases between. Germline CDR1 is SNHLY and CDR2 is FYNNEI. The CDR3 DNA reads as TGTGCCAGCCGGGAGATCCCTTCACCCCTCCACTTT. This codes for CASREIPSPLHF.